A selection of T cell receptor beta chains follows, all from one sample in a study of early T cells in non-severe SARS-CoV-2 infection. TCRdb re-called the 5' RACE reads through MiXCR, storing one row per CDR3 protein. The sample has tens of thousands of distinct CDR3 sequences; 3.5% to 5% are singletons. The specimen was whole blood. The receptor source for this set is an adult who was a healthcare worker with PCR-confirmed SARS-CoV-2 infection or an uninfected control (not recorded which). Each CDR3 is given with its conserved first and last residue. D genes are given only for firm matches. Only part of the rows carry a size: once, few, many, or a class if the clone is expanded.

many,TRBD1,TRBJ2-7,TRBV28,CAGGPGTGGHEQYF,TGTGCCGGGGGACCCGGGACAGGGGGCCACGAGCAGTACTTC
many,TRBD1,TRBJ2-6,TRBV5-1,CASSPDRGTIGANVLTF,TGCGCCAGCAGTCCCGACAGGGGTACTATCGGGGCCAACGTCCTGACTTTC
many,-,TRBJ2-1,TRBV6-5,CASKRDTRGNEQFF,TGTGCCAGCAAACGGGACACCCGGGGCAATGAGCAGTTCTTC
many,TRBD2,TRBJ2-2,TRBV7-3,CASSQTGTSGSIDTGELFF,TGTGCCAGCAGCCAGACCGGGACTAGCGGGAGTATAGACACCGGGGAGCTGTTTTTT
many,TRBD1,TRBJ1-2,TRBV10-3,CAISRGAANYGYTF,TGTGCCATCAGCAGGGGGGCCGCTAACTATGGCTACACCTTC
many,-,TRBJ2-7,TRBV7-2,CASSLGGGVVSEQYF,TGTGCCAGCAGCTTAGGAGGCGGGGTTGTGTCCGAGCAGTACTTC
many,-,TRBJ2-7,TRBV12-3/TRBV12-4,CASSPHHLRNTYEQYF,TGTGCCAGCAGCCCGCACCACCTGAGAAACACCTACGAGCAGTACTTC
few,TRBD1,TRBJ1-2,TRBV6-6,CASSYSGTGSSGGYTF,TGTGCCAGCAGTTACTCCGGGACAGGCTCTTCTGGTGGCTACACCTTC
-,TRBD2,TRBJ2-1,TRBV5-1,CASSTGLAGLDEQFF,TGCGCCAGCAGCACCGGACTAGCGGGACTTGATGAGCAGTTCTTC
many,-,TRBJ1-1,TRBV5-1,CASSLGQTVNTEAFF,TGCGCCAGCAGCCTAGGCCAGACAGTGAACACTGAAGCTTTCTTT
many,-,TRBJ2-4,TRBV20-1,CSVWAGNIQYF,TGCAGTGTCTGGGCCGGGAACATTCAGTACTTC
many,-,TRBJ1-5,TRBV7-9,CASSLANQPQHF,TGTGCCAGCAGCTTAGCGAATCAGCCCCAGCATTTT
many,TRBD1,TRBJ2-7,TRBV6-2/TRBV6-3,CASETGSSYEQYF,TGTGCCAGCGAGACAGGGAGCTCCTACGAGCAGTACTTC
few,TRBD2,TRBJ2-7,TRBV12-3/TRBV12-4,CASSLAREGQYF,TGTGCCAGCAGTTTAGCAAGGGAGGGGCAGTACTTC
many,-,TRBJ2-7,TRBV7-2,CASSLPPGEQYF,TGTGCCAGCAGCTTACCCCCGGGAGAGCAGTACTTC
many,-,TRBJ2-1,TRBV10-3,CAISESPEASDEQFF,TGTGCCATCAGTGAGTCCCCGGAAGCTAGCGATGAGCAGTTCTTC
many,TRBD2,TRBJ2-7,TRBV10-3,CAISESASGRILGDYEQYF,TGTGCCATCAGTGAGTCGGCTAGCGGGAGGATTTTAGGGGACTACGAGCAGTACTTC
-,-,TRBJ2-5,TRBV12-3/TRBV12-4,CASSLGETQYF,TGTGCCAGCAGTTTGGGAGAGACCCAGTACTTC
many,TRBD1,TRBJ1-1,TRBV6-2/TRBV6-3,CASSYPPGRGRFRNTEAFF,TGTGCCAGCAGTTACCCCCCCGGCAGGGGGCGATTCAGGAACACTGAAGCTTTCTTT
many,-,TRBJ2-4,TRBV20-1,CSARNLGEEAKNIQYF,TGCAGTGCTAGAAATCTTGGGGAGGAAGCCAAAAACATTCAGTACTTC
many,-,TRBJ2-5,TRBV11-2,CASSLSVRETQYF,TGTGCCAGCAGCTTATCGGTCAGAGAGACCCAGTACTTC
medium-sized,-,TRBJ2-3,TRBV7-9,CASTLGGGTDTQYF,TGTGCCAGCACCCTAGGTGGTGGCACAGATACGCAGTATTTT
many,-,TRBJ1-1,TRBV15,CATSRAHRGGTEAFF,TGTGCCACCAGCAGAGCACACAGAGGGGGGACTGAAGCTTTCTTT
many,-,TRBJ1-1,TRBV5-1,CASSFQPTNTEAFF,TGCGCCAGCAGCTTCCAACCGACGAACACTGAAGCTTTCTTT
many,-,TRBJ1-4,TRBV20-1,CSARGGKEEKLFF,TGCAGTGCTAGAGGGGGAAAAGAGGAAAAACTGTTTTTT
many,TRBD2,TRBJ2-1,TRBV12-3/TRBV12-4,CASSLPRTSADNEQFF,TGTGCCAGCAGTCTACCCCGGACTAGCGCAGACAATGAGCAGTTCTTC
many,TRBD2,TRBJ2-1,TRBV6-2/TRBV6-3,CASTGTSGYNEQFF,TGTGCCAGCACCGGGACTAGCGGGTACAATGAGCAGTTCTTC